One sample yielded the 27 T cell receptor beta chains listed below, sequenced in a study of T cell responses to AZD1222 COVID-19 vaccine. Repertoires were generated with immunoSEQ multiplex PCR, while TCRdb's copy carries only in-frame clones and drops some. The profile shows around 140,000 clones, 75% to 95% of them singletons. The source material was peripheral blood, sampled on day 0 of AZD1222 vaccination. All receptors come from an adult in good health.

The chain carries TRBV29-1 and TRBJ1-1; 11 bases match TRBD1. The CDR3 extends over 14 amino acids. With 1 base clipped from V and 7 bases from J, the junction kept 5 bases outside the gene matches. Germline CDR1 SQVTM, CDR2 ANQGSEA. The CDR3 coding sequence is TGCAGCGTTGAAGGGTCGGACAGGGGGCTTGAAGCTTTCTTT. It codes for CSVEGSDRGLEAFF.

The chain combines TRBV28 with TRBJ2-5; possibly TRBD1 or TRBD2 for D (5 bases each). V gave up 5 bases and J gave up 5 bases, with 21 bases separating them. The CDR3 runs to 16 residues. Germline CDR1 and CDR2: MDHEN and SYDVKM. Written as DNA, the CDR3 is TGTGCCAGCAGTCACCGCCGAGGTGGGGGAGCTGAGACCCAGTACTTC. Its protein product is CASSHRRGGGAETQYF.

This chain uses TRBV6-5 with TRBJ1-2, with TRBD1 matching over 9 bases. The CDR3 has 13 residues. Germline V gene lookup returns CDR1 MNHEY and CDR2 SVGAGI. Germline trimming cut 10 bases from V and 6 bases from J; bases unmatched to any gene: 9. The CDR3: CATHLTGGNGYTF. The CDR3 region has the DNA TGTGCCACGCACCTAACAGGGGGCAATGGCTACACCTTC.

The chain is built from TRBV19 and TRBJ2-7, with 8 bases that match TRBD1. J gave up 6 bases and V 5 bases, and 6 bases lay outside the gene matches. Germline-derived CDR1 and CDR2 are LNHDA and SQIVND (reference sequence). The CDR3 covers 13 residues. The CDR3 coding sequence is TGTGCCAGTAGTGGAACAGGGGGGACCGAGCAGTACTTC. Residues: CASSGTGGTEQYF.

The gene calls are TRBV13 and TRBJ2-1; weak D call: TRBD2 (7 bases). The CDR3 length is 14 residues. Germline V lookup: CDR1 PRHDT, CDR2 FYEKMQ (reference sequence). Trimming cost V 0 bases and J 6 bases, with 9 bases left between them. In nucleotides, the CDR3 is TGTGCCAGCAGCTTAGGTCGGGGGGCCAATGAGCAGTTCTTC. Protein sequence: CASSLGRGANEQFF.

In DNA form, the CDR3 reads TGTGCCAGCAGCGGAGGGGCCCAGACCAAAAACATTCAGTACTTC. Encoded protein: CASSGGAQTKNIQYF. This chain uses TRBV9 with TRBJ2-4; D is tentatively TRBD1 or TRBD2 (5 bases each). CDR3 length: 15 residues. The germline CDR1 and CDR2 sequences are SGDLS and YYNGEE. With 3 bases removed from V and 2 bases from J, the gap between germline ends came to 12 bases. The full variable domain, completed using reference TRBV9 and TRBJ2-4, is DSGVTQTPKHLITATGQRVTLRCSPRSGDLSVYWYQQSLDQGLQFLIQYYNGEERAKGNILERFSAQQFPDLHSELNLSSLELGDSALYFCASSGGAQTKNIQYFGAGTRLSVL.

This chain connects TRBV2 to TRBJ1-6, with 7 bases identical to TRBD1. The CDR3 has 18 amino acids. J lost 2 bases, V lost 4 bases, and 11 bases had no gene match. The V gene's germline CDR1 is SNHLY and CDR2 FYNNEI. CDR3 loop: CASSGLTGAGAYNSPLHF. CDR3 DNA sequence: TGTGCCAGCAGTGGATTAACAGGGGCTGGCGCCTATAATTCACCCCTCCACTTT.

The chain employs TRBV3-1 (or the pseudogene TRBV3-2) and TRBJ1-5; D gene ambiguous. Germline V gene lookup returns CDR1 LGHDT and CDR2 YNNKEL (reference sequence). This CDR3 is 14 amino acids long. V was trimmed by 5 bases and J by 7 bases, leaving 15 bases between them. CDR3 nucleotide sequence: TGTGCCAGCAGCTTCGGGAGGATAAACCAGCCCCAGCATTTT. Its protein is CASSFGRINQPQHF.

The J gene is TRBJ2-3, the V gene TRBV28; 7 positions match TRBD1. The CDR3 runs 14 residues. Germline assignment: CDR1 MDHEN and CDR2 SYDVKM. V trimming: 5 bases; J trimming: 3 bases; junction bases outside the gene matches: 5. CDR3 sequence reads: CASSETGWTDTQYF. The CDR3 DNA reads TGTGCCAGCAGTGAGACAGGGTGGACAGATACGCAGTATTTT.

The V gene is TRBV5-1, the J gene TRBJ2-7; D is undetermined. V lost 0 bases and J 0 bases, leaving 4 bases between the germline ends. From germline, CDR1 is SGHRS and CDR2 YFSETQ. CDR3 length: 13 residues. The chain's CDR3 is CASSLGASYEQYF. The CDR3 nucleotides read TGCGCCAGCAGCTTGGGGGCCTCCTACGAGCAGTACTTC.

The chain links TRBV10-3 to TRBJ2-7; D is unresolved. The CDR3 runs 12 residues. CDR1 is ENHRY, CDR2 SYGVKD, per germline. V lost 3 bases and J 6 bases, leaving 9 bases between the germline ends. The CDR3 DNA reads TGTGCCATCAGTGATGTGGCCTCCGAGCAGTACTTC. Protein: CAISDVASEQYF.

The chain is built from TRBV19 and TRBJ2-7, with D possibly being TRBD1 or TRBD2 (5 bases each). The germline V and J ends were trimmed by 2 bases and 6 bases, with 11 bases remaining between them. The CDR3 length is 13 residues. CDR1 and CDR2 (germline): LNHDA, SQIVND (reference sequence). CDR3 protein: CASSIRDQREQYF. DNA for the CDR3: TGTGCCAGTAGTATAAGGGACCAACGCGAGCAGTACTTC. Combining the CDR3 with reference TRBV19 and TRBJ2-7 gives the whole variable domain DGGITQSPKYLFRKEGQNVTLSCEQNLNHDAMYWYRQDPGQGLRLIYYSQIVNDFQKGDIAEGYSVSREKKESFPLTVTSAQKNPTAFYLCASSIRDQREQYFGPGTRLTVT.

This chain joins TRBV20-1 and TRBJ1-5; D is undetermined. The CDR3 sequence is 10 residues long. Germline lookup yields CDR1 DFQATT and CDR2 SNEGSKA (reference sequence). Trimming cost V 7 bases and J 4 bases, with 5 bases left between them. The CDR3 is CSVKNQPQHF. The CDR3 DNA reads as TGCAGTGTAAAGAATCAGCCCCAGCATTTT.

The rearrangement links TRBV7-2 to TRBJ2-7; 7 bases fit TRBD1. CDR1 SGHTA and CDR2 FQGNSA come from the germline V gene. CDR3 length: 15 amino acids. V dropped 0 bases and J dropped 2; count of bases not matched to a gene: 4. The CDR3 here is CASSLASQGAYEQYF. The CDR3 DNA reads as TGTGCCAGCAGCTTAGCGTCTCAGGGGGCCTACGAGCAGTACTTC.

This clone showed up just once. This chain joins TRBV28 and TRBJ1-6; unclear D gene. Germline values: CDR1 MDHEN, CDR2 SYDVKM. Between the trimmed V and J ends, which lost 5 bases and 9 bases, there was a span of 11 bases. This CDR3 comprises 13 residues. The CDR3 here is CASSSDVSSPLHF. CDR3 nucleotide sequence: TGTGCCAGCAGTAGTGATGTCTCTTCACCCCTCCACTTT.

The CDR3 here is CASSRLTANTEAFF. The DNA of the CDR3 is TGCGCCAGCAGCCGCCTGACAGCGAACACTGAAGCTTTCTTT. The chain combines TRBV4-1 with TRBJ1-1; TRBD1 is a possible D gene (5 bases). Per germline, CDR1 MGHRA and CDR2 YSYEKL. The CDR3 covers 14 residues. Trimming removed 4 bases from V and 1 base from J, with 10 bases in between.

This clone was observed a few times. The chain is built from TRBV7-3 and TRBJ2-1, with 13 bases fitting TRBD2. The CDR3 contains 17 residues. Trimming cost V 5 bases and J 0 bases; bases outside gene matches: 4. Looked up from germline, CDR1 is SGHTA and CDR2 is FQGTGA. Here the CDR3 reads CASSRLAGGNSYNEQFF. DNA of the CDR3: TGTGCCAGCAGCCGACTAGCGGGGGGCAACTCCTACAATGAGCAGTTCTTC.

The V and J genes are TRBV7-2 and TRBJ1-5; 7 bases match TRBD1. The CDR3 is made up of 15 amino acids. Unmatched junction bases numbered 2, after V lost 3 bases and J lost 0 bases. From germline, CDR1 is SGHTA and CDR2 FQGNSA. In DNA, the CDR3 is TGTGCCAGCAGCTTGCGACAGGGTAGCAATCAGCCCCAGCATTTT. It translates to CASSLRQGSNQPQHF.

This clone was picked up one time. The rearrangement links TRBV9 to TRBJ2-1, with 16 bases identical to TRBD2. V gave up 2 bases and J gave up 4 bases; unmatched junction bases: 0. CDR1 and CDR2 (germline): SGDLS, YYNGEE. The CDR3 runs to 16 residues. CDR3 DNA sequence: TGTGCCAGCAGCGTGGGACTAGCGGGGGGGTACAATGAGCAGTTCTTC. It translates to CASSVGLAGGYNEQFF.

The chain recombines TRBV12-3 or TRBV12-4 with TRBJ1-6, with 9 nucleotides matching TRBD1. Unmatched junction bases numbered 1, after V lost 6 bases and J lost 10 bases. This CDR3 is 12 amino acids long. DNA of the CDR3: TGTGCCAGCAGGACAGGGGGGTCACCCCTCCACTTT. It specifies CASRTGGSPLHF.

V is TRBV10-1 and J is TRBJ2-2; TRBD1 agrees at 10 bases. Trimming removed 4 bases from V and 4 bases from J; junction bases left unmatched: 6. The CDR3 sequence is 16 residues long. Germline assignment: CDR1 WNHNN and CDR2 SYGVQD (reference sequence). This CDR3 is CASSGPGQGITGELFF. The DNA for the CDR3 is TGCGCCAGCAGTGGACCGGGACAGGGGATCACCGGGGAGCTGTTTTTT.

The genes are TRBV28 and TRBJ1-5; 8 bases line up with TRBD1. With V trimmed by 5 bases and J by 6 bases, 6 bases remained unmatched. The length of the CDR3 is 14 residues. In germline, CDR1 is MDHEN, CDR2 SYDVKM. The CDR3 protein is CASSPGQGRQPQHF. The DNA for the CDR3 is TGTGCCAGCAGTCCCGGACAGGGACGTCAGCCCCAGCATTTT.

This chain links TRBV15 with TRBJ2-7; D possibly corresponds to TRBD2 (5 bases). The CDR3 is 13 amino acids. With 3 bases removed from V and 5 bases from J, the gap between germline ends came to 11 bases. Germline values: CDR1 LNHNV, CDR2 YYDKDF (reference sequence). The CDR3 reads CATSSLNGDEQYF. The CDR3 region has the DNA TGTGCCACCAGCAGCCTCAACGGGGACGAGCAGTACTTC.

This clone was observed once. The chain is built from TRBV15 and TRBJ2-7, with D perhaps matching TRBD1 (7 bases). V lost 8 bases to trimming and J lost 0 bases, with 14 bases between them. This CDR3 is 14 amino acids long. CDR1 and CDR2 from the germline V gene are LNHNV and YYDKDF (reference sequence). The CDR3 coding sequence is TGTGCCACCGGTCCAGGGGGGAGCTCCTACGAGCAGTACTTC. This gives the protein CATGPGGSSYEQYF.

The chain employs TRBV7-2 and TRBJ2-5; 9 bases fit TRBD1. V lost 1 base to trimming and J lost 5 bases; unmatched junction nucleotides: 5. This CDR3 contains 15 residues. Germline lookup yields CDR1 SGHTA and CDR2 FQGNSA. The CDR3 reads CASSLVGDRGETQYF. CDR3 coding DNA: TGTGCCAGCAGCTTAGTAGGCGACAGGGGGGAGACCCAGTACTTC. Drawing the rest from reference TRBV7-2 and TRBJ2-5, the complete variable domain is GAGVSQSPSNKVTEKGKDVELRCDPISGHTALYWYRQSLGQGLEFLIYFQGNSAPDKSGLPSDRFSAERTGGSVSTLTIQRTQQEDSAVYLCASSLVGDRGETQYFGPGTRLLVL.

The rearrangement uses TRBV29-1 and TRBJ1-1; D may be TRBD1 (6 bases). This CDR3 is built from 15 residues. Germline CDR1 is SQVTM and CDR2 is ANQGSEA. Trimming left V 5 bases short and J 2 bases short, with 18 bases between. CDR3 region: CSVYTGGAGNTEAFF. CDR3 DNA: TGCAGCGTTTACACCGGGGGGGCCGGCAACACTGAAGCTTTCTTT.

V usage is TRBV10-3 and J usage is TRBJ2-3; 8 bases are a match to TRBD2. V trimming: 6 bases; J trimming: 4 bases; junction bases outside the gene matches: 12. This CDR3 spans 16 amino acids. From germline, CDR1 is ENHRY and CDR2 SYGVKD. The CDR3 DNA follows: TGTGCCATCAGCTCATTAGCGGGGTCGGTCGCAGATACGCAGTATTTT. The encoded protein is CAISSLAGSVADTQYF.